Shown below are 14 T cell receptor beta chains from a single sample sequenced in a study of shared clonotypes between healthy human individuals. The repertoire was sequenced with immunoSEQ multiplex PCR; TCRdb's copy has only in-frame clones and lacks some. The sample holds more than 1,200,000 clones, 98% seen once. Sequencing was carried out using naive CD4+ T cells sorted from blood. Subset defined: CD45RA+ positively selected. These TCRs come from a man aged 25 to 40 in good health.

The chain employs TRBV6-5 and TRBJ2-7; 7 positions match TRBD2. The CDR3 loop spans 15 amino acids. Per the germline V gene, CDR1 is MNHEY and CDR2 is SVGAGI. The junction had 4 bases not matched to a gene; V was cut back by 0 bases and J by 2 bases. CDR3 loop: CASSYSSGETYEQYF. In DNA form, the CDR3 reads TGTGCCAGCAGTTACTCGAGCGGGGAGACCTACGAGCAGTACTTC.

The V call is TRBV7-9, the J call TRBJ2-3, with TRBD2 as a possible D gene (6 bases). Trimming cost V 2 bases and J 4 bases, with 19 bases left between them. The CDR3 contains 17 residues. Germline CDR1 and CDR2: SEHNR and FQNEAQ (reference sequence). CDR3: CASSLTEEAPGADTQYF. The CDR3 nucleotides read TGTGCCAGCAGCTTAACCGAGGAGGCCCCGGGAGCAGATACGCAGTATTTT.

The CDR3, as DNA: TGTGCCAGCAGAGGACCGGGACAGCCCCAGCATTTT. It translates to CASRGPGQPQHF. The J gene is TRBJ1-5, the V gene TRBV6-1; D uncertain. Germline assignment: CDR1 MNHNS and CDR2 SASEGT. The V end lost 6 bases, the J end lost 7 bases, and 10 bases lay between the germline ends. The CDR3 is made up of 12 amino acids.

This clone was detected once. In the same sample, other DNA sequences code for this CDR3. The chain is built from TRBV20-1 and TRBJ2-5; D is ambiguous. With 6 bases removed from V and 0 bases from J, the gap between germline ends came to 5 bases. Germline V gene sequence: CDR1 DFQATT, CDR2 SNEGSKA (reference sequence). The CDR3 sequence is 11 residues long. The CDR3 reads CSAKYQETQYF. The CDR3 nucleotides read TGCAGTGCAAAGTACCAAGAGACCCAGTACTTC.

The V and J genes are TRBV25-1 and TRBJ1-3; D is uncertain. Trimming took off 3 bases at V and 0 bases at J, with 9 bases between the two ends. Germline CDR1 is MGHDK and CDR2 is SYGVNS. The CDR3 is made up of 15 amino acids. The CDR3 DNA reads TGTGCCAGCAGTGACGACGGATACTCTGGAAACACCATATATTTT. Amino acids: CASSDDGYSGNTIYF.

This sequence joins TRBV6-6 and TRBJ1-4; no firm D call. The germline V gene encodes CDR1 MNHNY and CDR2 SVGAGI (reference sequence). CDR3 size: 16 residues. Trimming stripped 0 bases from V and 8 bases from J, with 16 bases between. The CDR3 spells CASSYSVAETEEKLFF. The CDR3 region has the DNA TGTGCCAGCAGTTACTCGGTGGCAGAAACCGAGGAAAAACTGTTTTTT.

The chain recombines TRBV2 with TRBJ1-5; D may be TRBD1 (5 bases). The germline gives CDR1 SNHLY, CDR2 FYNNEI. CDR3 length equals 15 residues. V was shortened by 4 bases and J by 2 bases, with 12 bases between the two germline ends. CDR3 sequence: CASSGGLWGNQPQHF. As DNA, the CDR3 is TGTGCCAGCAGTGGGGGACTTTGGGGCAATCAGCCCCAGCATTTT.

V and J are TRBV28 and TRBJ2-7; TRBD2 might be the D (7 bases). Trimming took off 7 bases at V and 5 bases at J, with 21 bases between the two ends. CDR1 and CDR2 (germline): MDHEN, SYDVKM. The CDR3 consists of 15 residues. For the CDR3, the DNA is TGTGCCAGCATATTAGGATTCGGGGGGCCCAACGAGCAGTACTTC. This gives the protein CASILGFGGPNEQYF.

Worth noting for this clone: Other DNA sequences in this sample translate to the same CDR3. V and J are TRBV27 and TRBJ1-3; a possible D gene is TRBD1 (5 bases). Trimming shortened V by 3 bases and J by 0 bases, and 6 bases separated the two germline ends. The length of the CDR3 is 14 residues. Germline assignment: CDR1 MNHEY and CDR2 SMNVEV (reference sequence). CDR3 region: CASSLRGSGNTIYF. In nucleotides, the CDR3 is TGTGCCAGCAGTTTGAGGGGCTCTGGAAACACCATATATTTT.

This rearrangement joins TRBV6-5 to TRBJ1-2, with 7 bases matching TRBD1. Losses at the gene ends were 4 bases for V and 4 bases for J; bases not matched to a gene: 3. This CDR3 region has 13 residues. Germline V gene data show CDR1 as MNHEY and CDR2 as SVGAGI. Written as DNA, the CDR3 is TGTGCCAGCAGTTTGGACAGGACCTATGGCTACACCTTC. This codes for CASSLDRTYGYTF.

This sequence joins TRBV10-3 and TRBJ2-7; 10 bases agree with TRBD2. This CDR3 is 16 amino acids long. The V gene end was trimmed by 4 bases and the J gene end by 5 bases; junction bases not matched to a gene: 11. Germline V gene data show CDR1 as ENHRY and CDR2 as SYGVKD. The CDR3 DNA reads as TGTGCCATCAGTGGAACTTTCACTAGCGGGAAGGACGAGCAGTACTTC. Translating it yields CAISGTFTSGKDEQYF.

The rearrangement joins TRBV5-6 to TRBJ2-3, with TRBD2 as a possible D gene (6 bases). This CDR3 is built from 16 residues. Germline V gene sequence: CDR1 SGHDT, CDR2 YYEEEE. Trimming took off 4 bases at V and 6 bases at J, with 21 bases between the two ends. CDR3 sequence (DNA): TGTGCCAGCAGCCAAATCCCAGCGGCGGGGCGTGATACGCAGTATTTT. Its translation: CASSQIPAAGRDTQYF.

In this sample, this clone turned up once. The chain has TRBV28 and TRBJ1-1; D is undetermined. The CDR3 extends over 13 amino acids. The ends were cut back, 4 bases at V and 2 bases at J, with 8 bases in the middle. Germline CDR1 is MDHEN and CDR2 is SYDVKM. This CDR3 is CASSSVTNTEAFF. The CDR3 DNA reads TGTGCCAGCAGTTCGGTCACCAACACTGAAGCTTTCTTT.

With regard to this clone: The same CDR3 arises from other DNA sequences in this sample as well. This chain links TRBV28 with TRBJ2-6; no reliable D call. The CDR3 consists of 15 residues. The V gene lost 7 bases and the J gene lost 1 base, with 11 bases spanning the gap. The V gene's germline CDR1 is MDHEN and CDR2 SYDVKM. The CDR3 DNA sequence: TGTGCCAGCAACCTTAGAGGTTCTGGGGCCAACGTCCTGACTTTC. It codes for CASNLRGSGANVLTF.